The 10 T cell receptor beta chains reported below all come from one sample, sequenced in a study of cytomegalovirus exposure and HLA in healthy donors. Primers included in the PCR were 60 Vbeta and 13 Jbeta primers. The method was immunoSEQ multiplex PCR; TCRdb's version includes in-frame clones alone and lacks a portion of them. Counted here are about 90,000 clones, more than 65% occurring once; the ten biggest clones make up approximately 2.6%. The specimen sequenced was PBMCs. The receptors originated from a man aged 30 to 45 in good health and CMV-seronegative.

This clone was seen once. This CDR3 reads CATSSRLGEGSYEQYF. CDR3 DNA: TGTGCCACCAGCAGTCGGCTGGGGGAGGGGTCCTACGAGCAGTACTTC. The chain employs TRBV15 and TRBJ2-7; 7 bases are a match to TRBD2. The CDR3 runs to 16 residues. Germline V CDR1 and CDR2: LNHNV, YYDKDF (reference sequence). V gave up 3 bases and J gave up 1 base; unmatched junction bases: 9.

This clone appeared a single time. This chain links TRBV7-2 with TRBJ1-2; D is unclear. Looked up from germline, CDR1 is SGHTA and CDR2 is FQGNSA. Trimming removed 1 base at V and 3 bases at J, with 6 bases between. The CDR3 contains 13 residues. CDR3 in amino acids: CASSLGTDYGYTF. The CDR3 DNA follows: TGTGCCAGCAGCTTAGGTACGGACTATGGCTACACCTTC.

This clone has just a few counts. V is TRBV30 and J is TRBJ1-1; the D gene is possibly TRBD1 (5 bases). The V gene lost 0 bases and the J gene lost 4 bases, with 9 bases spanning the gap. CDR1 and CDR2 from the germline V gene are GTSNPN and SVGIG (reference sequence). There are 13 residues in the CDR3. The CDR3: CAWSVWGGTEAFF. As DNA, the CDR3 is TGTGCCTGGAGTGTCTGGGGGGGCACTGAAGCTTTCTTT. The full variable domain, completed using reference TRBV30 and TRBJ1-1, is SQTIHQWPATLVQPVGSPLSLECTVEGTSNPNLYWYRQAAGRGLQLLFYSVGIGQISSEVPQNLSASRPQDRQFILSSKKLLLSDSGFYLCAWSVWGGTEAFFGQGTRLTVV.

The CDR3 coding sequence is TGCGCCAGCAGCCTAGGACAGGGACAAAACACTGAAGCTTTCTTT. Translation gives CASSLGQGQNTEAFF. The chain links TRBV4-3 to TRBJ1-1, with 8 bases aligning to TRBD1. The germline CDR1 and CDR2 sequences are LGHNA and YSLEER. After removal of 4 bases from V and 2 bases from J, the junction contained 6 bases not matched to a gene. This CDR3 comprises 15 residues.

The chain carries TRBV28 and TRBJ1-3; unclear D gene. Between the trimmed V and J ends, which lost 1 base and 0 bases, there was a span of 10 bases. This CDR3 is 16 amino acids long. Germline values: CDR1 MDHEN, CDR2 SYDVKM. The CDR3 reads CASSLSQVLSGNTIYF. CDR3 bases: TGTGCCAGCAGTTTATCCCAGGTCCTCTCTGGAAACACCATATATTTT.

V gene TRBV14 combines with J gene TRBJ2-7, with D unclear. CDR1 SGHDN and CDR2 FVKESK come from the germline V gene. The V end was cut by 2 bases, the J end by 2 bases, with 7 bases between. This CDR3 is built from 13 residues. The CDR3: CASSQQVTYEQYF. In DNA, the CDR3 is TGTGCCAGCAGCCAACAGGTAACCTACGAGCAGTACTTC.

The V and J genes are TRBV27 and TRBJ2-1, with TRBD2 matching over 9 bases. The V gene end was trimmed by 4 bases and the J gene end by 6 bases; junction bases not matched to a gene: 10. There are 16 residues in the CDR3. Germline CDR1 is MNHEY and CDR2 is SMNVEV (reference sequence). The CDR3 nucleotides read TGTGCCAGCAGTTCGACCCCTAGCGGGGTCAGCAATGAGCAGTTCTTC. This codes for CASSSTPSGVSNEQFF.

The chain has TRBV9 and TRBJ1-1; D not resolved. The CDR3 consists of 12 residues. The V and J ends lost 0 bases and 7 bases respectively, with 7 bases between them. The V gene's germline CDR1 is SGDLS and CDR2 YYNGEE. Here the CDR3 reads CASSVGFSEAFF. In nucleotides, the CDR3 is TGTGCCAGCAGCGTAGGTTTCAGTGAAGCTTTCTTT.

CDR3 residues: CSATGWETQYF. CDR3 bases: TGCAGCGCGACGGGGTGGGAGACCCAGTACTTC. V is TRBV29-1 and J is TRBJ2-5; D is perhaps TRBD2 (5 bases). The CDR3 has 11 residues. The V end lost 7 bases, the J end lost 5 bases, and 11 bases lay between the germline ends. Germline V gives CDR1 SQVTM, CDR2 ANQGSEA. Complete variable domain (other parts from reference TRBV29-1 and TRBJ2-5): SAVISQKPSRDICQRGTSLTIQCQVDSQVTMMFWYRQQPGQSLTLIATANQGSEATYESGFVIDKFPISRPNLTFSTLTVSNMSPEDSSIYLCSATGWETQYFGPGTRLLVL.

This clone appeared many times. J is TRBJ1-1 and V is TRBV18; D is uncertain. CDR1 and CDR2 from the germline V gene are KGHSH and LQKENI. Trimming took off 5 bases at V and 4 bases at J, with 14 bases between the two ends. CDR3 length: 14 residues. In DNA form, the CDR3 reads TGTGCCAGCTCAAGGACTCCGGTGAGCACTGAAGCTTTCTTT. Protein: CASSRTPVSTEAFF.